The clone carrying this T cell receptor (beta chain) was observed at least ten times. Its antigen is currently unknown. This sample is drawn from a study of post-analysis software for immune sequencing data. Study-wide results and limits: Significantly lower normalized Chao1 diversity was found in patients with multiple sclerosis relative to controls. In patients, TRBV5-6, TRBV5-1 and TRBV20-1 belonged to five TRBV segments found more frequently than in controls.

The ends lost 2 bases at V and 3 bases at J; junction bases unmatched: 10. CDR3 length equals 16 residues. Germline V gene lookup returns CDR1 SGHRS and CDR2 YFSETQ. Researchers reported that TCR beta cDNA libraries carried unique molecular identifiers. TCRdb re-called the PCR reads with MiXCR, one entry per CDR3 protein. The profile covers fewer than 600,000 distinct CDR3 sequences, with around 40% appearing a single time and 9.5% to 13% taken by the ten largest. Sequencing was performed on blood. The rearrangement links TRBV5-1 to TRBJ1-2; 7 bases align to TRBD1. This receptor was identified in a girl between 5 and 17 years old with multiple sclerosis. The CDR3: CASSLTGAALYYGYTF. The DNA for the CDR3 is TGCGCCAGCAGCTTAACAGGGGCAGCCCTCTACTATGGCTACACCTTC. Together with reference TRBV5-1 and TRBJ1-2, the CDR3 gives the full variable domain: KAGVTQTPRYLIKTRGQQVTLSCSPISGHRSVSWYQQTPGQGLQFLFEYFSETQRNKGNFPGRFSGRQFSNSRSEMNVSTLELGDSALYLCASSLTGAALYYGYTFGSGTRLTVV.